Here is one T cell receptor beta chain with its context. It has no known antigen specificity. Base quality data are lacking; no much larger clone is found one base away. The junction carries 9 bases between V and J, which are trimmed by 5 bases and 1 base respectively. The CDR3 contains 13 residues, cysteine and phenylalanine counted. Solely the CDR3 DNA is kept, with 39 bases framed from the first base. The germline V gene gives CDR1 as SGHRS and CDR2 as YFSETQ. This record belongs to a study of T cell responses to AZD1222 COVID-19 vaccine (dated by TCRdb to 2020 to 2022). Regarding the study in general: TCR sequencing was performed for roughly 250 trial participants, of whom about 210 were given two doses of AZD1222 and around 25 were given two doses of MenACWY control vaccine. Trial participants were enrolled by age into subgroups of 18-55, 56-69 and 70-plus years, and roughly 150, 30 and 60 TCR-sequenced participants, respectively, were included in these subgroups. Beyond this particular receptor, the publication reports: No day 14 peak-response samples were available, so repertoires were characterized only after the peak T cell response. Nearly half of unique spike-specific TCRs reportedly recognized epitopes outside regions mutated in the B.1.351 and B.1.1.7 variants. CD4 TCRs associated with the vaccine covered the entire spike protein, and the dominant responses were in regions 160-218 and 743-854. Most participants were white British and females outnumbered males, and the authors suggested that clonal diversity may have been underestimated. After two AZD1222 doses, spike-specific TCR breadth and depth were significantly higher than at day 0 and than in MenACWY recipients. Conclusions about previously exposed vaccinees are limited, since just six AZD1222 recipients were seropositive for SARS-CoV-2 at baseline. In the small 56-69-year group, the increase in depth fell short of significance, most likely because of low power.

The CDR3 regions of human TCRbeta chains were analyzed by immunosequencing. The paper's data handling went like this. TCRs in the repertoires were matched against a reference library of SARS-CoV-2-specific TCRs that had been generated with the MIRA antigen-specificity platform. Breadth meant the fraction of unique TCRs that were SARS-CoV-2-associated, whereas depth meant the fraction of total T cells that were SARS-CoV-2-associated. Using the MIRA data, each spike-specific TCR was mapped to the spike region that the TCR reacts to and placed in a CD4 or CD8 class. Log10-transformed breadth and depth values were compared by one-way ANOVA with Sidak's multiple comparisons tests. TCRdb took over this immuneACCESS table, retaining in-frame rearrangements with V and J assigned. Such tables are incomplete; in checked studies, under half of the missing clones stem from an unresolved V gene, and the remainder is unexplained. That table gives V, J and clone size, and the DNA gave D and trimming. A total of 250,000 to 300,000 clones appear in this sample, 90% to 95% of them only once. The ten largest clonotypes hold less than 0.65% of the sample.

The meaning of the sample's time point label: about 28 days (+/-7) after the second vaccine dose. AZD1222 recipients with second doses at about 4 weeks or about 12 weeks were pooled, because spike-specific TCR depth and breadth did not differ between schedules. Vaccinee samples came from UK trials COV001 and COV002, including a single-blind randomized controlled phase 2/3 trial of AZD1222 (ChAdOx1 nCoV-19) in healthy adults. For TCRbeta chain sequencing, PBMC samples from trial participants were taken at day 0 and at day 28 after the second dose. The chain was built from TRBV5-1 and TRBJ1-2; TRBD1 is a weak D gene call, 6 bases matching. Sequenced material: peripheral blood, taken 28 days after the second AZD1222 dose. The receptor was isolated from an adult who received the AZD1222 COVID-19 vaccine. The DNA reads as follows: TGCGCCAGCAGTCTGGACAGTAACTATGGCTACACCTTC. Its product reads: CASSLDSNYGYTF.